This section outlines one TCR beta chain sequence together with its context. The data originate from a study of PD-L1 blockade in urothelial cancer. Clones were read by immunoSEQ multiplex PCR, and TCRdb kept only the in-frame ones, dropping some. The sample lists some 110,000 clones; about 89% were seen once. Specified time point: peripheral blood 6 weeks after treatment start. Sequencing used PBMCs, obtained around atezolizumab (anti-PD-L1) treatment. The source is a man aged 60 to 69 with urothelial cancer.

Here the CDR3 reads CASSQITGTGNGYTF. The CDR3 nucleotides are TGCGCCAGCAGCCAAATCACCGGGACAGGGAATGGCTACACCTTC. The chain is built from TRBV4-1 and TRBJ1-2, with TRBD1 matching 9 bases. The CDR3 sequence is 15 residues long. J gave up 6 bases and V 2 bases, and 7 bases lay outside the gene matches. Germline V gene sequence: CDR1 MGHRA, CDR2 YSYEKL.